This T cell receptor (beta chain) is drawn from a study of shared clonotypes between healthy human individuals. General study results and limits: In contrast to clonotypes shared by all four donors, non-shared clonotypes had lower generation probabilities.

Germline-derived CDR1 and CDR2 are SGHRS and YFSETQ. This CDR3 spans 16 amino acids. V was shortened by 0 bases and J by 7 bases, with 16 bases between the two germline ends. Naive CD45RA+ and memory CD45RA-negative subsets were split from CD4+ cells. As to this clone: Its antigen is still unknown.

Generated by immunoSEQ multiplex PCR, the TCRdb table keeps only in-frame clones and is missing some. The sample includes approximately 2,300,000 clones, 80% to 95% of them seen just once. This chain uses TRBV5-1 with TRBJ1-4; D is perhaps TRBD1 (5 bases). The sequenced sample consisted of naive CD4+ T cells from PBMCs. Subset here: CD45RA+ positively selected. The clonotype comes from a man between 18 and 29 years old in good health. Some clones in this sample may be carry-over from other donors' samples. The CDR3: CASSLDATAKAEKLFF. The CDR3 DNA reads as TGCGCCAGCAGCTTGGACGCGACAGCCAAGGCTGAAAAACTGTTTTTT.